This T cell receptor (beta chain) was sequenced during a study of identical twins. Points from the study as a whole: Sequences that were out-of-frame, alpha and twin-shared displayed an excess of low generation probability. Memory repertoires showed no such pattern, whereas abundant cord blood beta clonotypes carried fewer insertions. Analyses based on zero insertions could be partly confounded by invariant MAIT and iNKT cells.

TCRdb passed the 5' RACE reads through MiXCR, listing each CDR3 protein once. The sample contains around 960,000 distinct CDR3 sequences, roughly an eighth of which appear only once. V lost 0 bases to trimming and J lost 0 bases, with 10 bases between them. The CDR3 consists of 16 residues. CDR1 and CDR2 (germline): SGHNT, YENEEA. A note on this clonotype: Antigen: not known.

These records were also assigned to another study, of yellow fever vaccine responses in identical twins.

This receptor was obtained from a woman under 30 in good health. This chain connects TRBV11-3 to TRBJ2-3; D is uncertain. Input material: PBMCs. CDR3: CASSLDTRTSTDTQYF. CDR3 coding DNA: TGTGCCAGCAGCTTAGACACAAGGACGAGCACAGATACGCAGTATTTT.